This T cell receptor beta chain was documented in a study of Ad26.COV2.S vaccination and SARS-CoV-2 variants. The CDR3 totals 14 residues. Trimming removed 2 bases at V and 7 bases at J, with 9 bases between. Germline assignment: CDR1 SGHVS and CDR2 FQNEAQ. TCRdb's copy holds only in-frame clones and misses some; the assay was immunoSEQ multiplex PCR. The sample holds around 450,000 clones, roughly nine tenths seen once. Treatment indicated: 19 received Ad26.COV2.S at low or high dose, single or two shots; several received placebo; per-sample allocation not given. Following the first vaccine or placebo injection, samples were taken on day 63.

The starting material was peripheral blood, obtained in a trial of Ad26.COV2.S vaccine versus placebo. The clonotype comes from a person aged 18-60 years who received the Ad26.COV2.S COVID-19 vaccine or a placebo. This chain uses TRBV7-8 with TRBJ1-6; maybe TRBD1 (5 bases). CDR3 sequence reads: CASSLQGGNSPLHF. DNA for the CDR3: TGTGCCAGCAGCTTACAGGGTGGAAATTCACCCCTCCACTTT.